The clone carrying this T cell receptor (beta chain) showed up just a few times. It was 5'RACE with constant-segment primers that produced the TCR alpha and TCR beta cDNA libraries, which carried sample barcodes and UMIs. MiXCR, applied by TCRdb to the 5' RACE reads, yields one record per CDR3 protein. The sample yields 350,000 or so distinct CDR3 sequences, under 15% seen once. Unmatched junction bases numbered 2, after V lost 1 base and J lost 3 bases. CDR1 is LGHNA and CDR2 is YSLEER in the germline V gene. The CDR3 is 15 amino acids. This sample is part of a study of T-cell memory formation after mild COVID-19.

Sequencing was carried out using PBMCs or a T cell subset sorted from them (not recorded which). The TCR originated in a man between 18 and 29 years old who had mild COVID-19 (a few samples of this study predate the infection). Cell type and time point are not known. The chain combines TRBV4-3 with TRBJ2-4; 8 bases agree with TRBD1. CDR3 coding DNA: TGCGCCAGCAGCCAAGTGGGGACAGGCAAAAACATTCAGTACTTC. Encoded protein: CASSQVGTGKNIQYF.